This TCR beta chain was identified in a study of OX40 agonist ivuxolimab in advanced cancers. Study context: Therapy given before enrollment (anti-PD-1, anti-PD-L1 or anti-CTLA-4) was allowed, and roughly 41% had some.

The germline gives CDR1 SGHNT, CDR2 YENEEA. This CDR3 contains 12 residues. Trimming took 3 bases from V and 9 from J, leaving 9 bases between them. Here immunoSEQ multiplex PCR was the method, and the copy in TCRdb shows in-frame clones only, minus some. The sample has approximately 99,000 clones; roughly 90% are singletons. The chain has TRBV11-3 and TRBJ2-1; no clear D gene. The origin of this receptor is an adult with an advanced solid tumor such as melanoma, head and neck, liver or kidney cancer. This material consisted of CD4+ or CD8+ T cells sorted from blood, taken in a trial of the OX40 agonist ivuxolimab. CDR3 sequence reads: CASSFHESEQFF. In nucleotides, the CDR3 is TGTGCCAGCAGCTTTCACGAATCTGAGCAGTTCTTC.